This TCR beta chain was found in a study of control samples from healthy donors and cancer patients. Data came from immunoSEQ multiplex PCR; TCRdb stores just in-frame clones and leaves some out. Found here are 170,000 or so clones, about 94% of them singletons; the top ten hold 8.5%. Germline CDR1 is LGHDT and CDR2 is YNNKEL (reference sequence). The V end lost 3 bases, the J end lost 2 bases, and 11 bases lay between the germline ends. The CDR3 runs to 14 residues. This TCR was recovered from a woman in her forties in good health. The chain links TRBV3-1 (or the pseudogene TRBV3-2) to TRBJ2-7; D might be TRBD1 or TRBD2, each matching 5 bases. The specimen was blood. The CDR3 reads CASSQVRGPYEQYF. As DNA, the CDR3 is TGTGCCAGCAGCCAGGTGAGGGGCCCCTACGAGCAGTACTTC.